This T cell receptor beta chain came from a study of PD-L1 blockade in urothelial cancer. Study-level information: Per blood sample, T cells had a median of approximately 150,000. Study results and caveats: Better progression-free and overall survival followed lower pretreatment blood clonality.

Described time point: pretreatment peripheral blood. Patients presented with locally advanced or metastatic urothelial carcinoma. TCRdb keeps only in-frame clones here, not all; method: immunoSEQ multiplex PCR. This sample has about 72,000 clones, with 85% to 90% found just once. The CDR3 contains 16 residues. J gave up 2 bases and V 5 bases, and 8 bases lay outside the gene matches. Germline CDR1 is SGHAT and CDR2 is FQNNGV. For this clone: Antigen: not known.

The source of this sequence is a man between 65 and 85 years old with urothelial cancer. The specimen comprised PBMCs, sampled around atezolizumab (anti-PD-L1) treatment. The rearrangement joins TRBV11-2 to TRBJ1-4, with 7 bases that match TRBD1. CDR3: CASSGGSTGTNEKLFF. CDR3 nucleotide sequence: TGTGCCAGCAGCGGGGGGTCGACAGGGACTAATGAAAAACTGTTTTTT.